This T cell receptor beta chain stems from a study of T cell responses to AZD1222 COVID-19 vaccine. Looked up from germline, CDR1 is KGHSH and CDR2 is LQKENI. V dropped 2 bases and J dropped 6 bases, with 20 bases sitting between them. The CDR3 is 16 amino acids. TCRdb keeps only in-frame clones here, not all; method: immunoSEQ multiplex PCR. The sample lists 95,000 to 110,000 clones; 89% were seen once. This receptor was taken from an adult in good health. The chain couples TRBV18 to TRBJ2-7, with D perhaps TRBD2 (6 bases). This sample comprised peripheral blood, obtained on day 0 of AZD1222 vaccination. The CDR3 DNA is TGTGCCAGCTCACCAGACATGGGGGGAACCGGGAGCGAGCAGTACTTC. Residues: CASSPDMGGTGSEQYF.